The T cell receptor (beta chain) described here comes from a study of cytomegalovirus exposure and HLA in healthy donors (TCRdb year 2017). Broadly, across the study: In an earlier analysis of 587 of the donors, around 290 Gb of sequence data and roughly 100 million unique TCR beta sequences from about 180 million T cells were reported. An early release that covered fewer than 800 HLA-typed donors contained approximately 290 gigabases of sequencing data and tens of millions of unique TCR sequences. Among the 398 genotyped donors, around 81% belonged to the genetic ancestry cluster associated with self-reported Caucasian donors. The aim of the study was to test whether cataloging public T cell receptors could identify signatures of past pathogen exposure. The T cell repertoires of 670 or so subjects were profiled by immunosequencing and related to cytomegalovirus serostatus. Along with the roughly 700-subject first cohort, a separate validation cohort of approximately 110 different subjects was used. High-throughput TCR immunosequencing, statistical association of individual TCRs with disease status, and machine learning were combined to predict cytomegalovirus infection status. A later analysis re-analyzed previously published TCR beta repertoires from 500 to 700 donors and added high-resolution HLA genotyping to study TCR occurrence patterns. Rather than drawing on any new phenotypic data, the later analysis identified candidate immune exposures from TCR beta sequences and the way those sequences occurred across donors. To decide whether each TCR beta V gene segment behaved as functional or pseudogenic, an earlier analysis of nearly 600 of the donors relied on high-throughput TCR beta sequencing. Donor age, sex, ethnicity and CMV serostatus were compiled alongside the repertoire data. A later genetic analysis took genome-wide SNP genotypes for about three fifths of the roughly 670 donors and used that subset as a discovery cohort. All discovery cohort repertoires had been generated using a single sequencing platform. HLA typing covered class I and class II loci at four-digit resolution. The number of donors typed differed by locus, with about 629-630 for A, B, C, DRB1 and DQB1, roughly 550 for DQA1, over 600 for DPA1, and some 440 for DPB1. Several DR-DQ haplotypes were handled as single units for association and clustering because linkage in the cohort was strong. On average, approximately 250,000 unique TCR beta nucleotide sequences were sequenced per donor among about 400 genotyped donors of the cohort, with roughly 19% of those sequences being non-productive.

This clone showed up just a few times. This receptor's antigen is unknown. No base quality values were provided; no much bigger clone lies one nucleotide off. The cohort comprised 550 to 700 healthy bone marrow donors. At the time of sampling, every cohort member was nominally healthy, though immune exposures that went unrecorded were likely present. The donor tested CMV seronegative and was one of the 352 seronegative cohort members. Every donor gave a peripheral blood sample, and the peripheral blood mononuclear cells from that sample were used for TCR beta sequencing. Genomic DNA was extracted from the blood cell samples with the Qiagen DNeasy Blood Extraction Kit. Results and caveats for the whole study, not just this receptor: A later genetic analysis associated a missense DCLRE1C variant with V-gene and J-gene trimming of TCR beta chains, and an independent cohort replicated the association. In a later analysis, about 16,000 TCR beta sequences were associated with specific HLA alleles at a false discovery rate of 0.05. According to a later analysis, TCR association rates differed among HLA loci, with DRB1 alleles showing the most associated TCRs and HLA-C alleles showing the fewest. The authors suggested that the approach could potentially be generalized to other disease states and immunological phenotypes. In a later genetic analysis, fewer N-insertions in productive TCRs were reported among donors in an Asian-associated ancestry cluster than the approximately 710-donor mean. The earlier analysis of fewer than 750 of the donors excluded some 15 rarely observed V segments, including chromosome 9 orphons, because counts were too low. Across donors, most TCR sequences were observed very rarely, whereas some public TCRs were present in many individuals. Immune exposure information for the cohort was limited to CMV serostatus. The presence/absence analyses assumed that sequencing depth was roughly uniform across donors, and that assumption may not be true. The study gave a list of around 170 TCR beta chains associated with cytomegalovirus. Strong co-occurrence of HLA alleles, especially DR and DQ, made assigning TCR associations to individual alleles difficult. In both the original and validation cohorts, the classifier was reported to diagnose cytomegalovirus status with high specificity and sensitivity. The cohort was sequenced for TCR beta chains only, and without alpha or paired-chain data the features that could be detected were limited. Because HLA typing was missing for some donors at each locus, association tests included only the typed subset. In a later analysis, HLA-associated TCR beta chains showed more clonal expansion and lower generation probabilities than non-associated chains that were equally common. Some IMGT-functional V segments, including TRBV6-2 and TRBV6-3, could not be told apart with the 87-base-pair reads, so those segments were excluded. According to a later analysis, parvovirus B19, influenza, CMV and Epstein-Barr virus appeared linked to several top co-occurrence clusters. An earlier analysis of some 590 of the donors showed that most TCR beta V segments appeared in productive rearrangements either about 90% or about 30% of the time, which broadly matched IMGT annotations. A later analysis found that most CMV-associated TCR beta chains appeared HLA-restricted, with HLA associations seemingly driven largely by CMV exposure. In vitro tests confirmed that a few of the cytomegalovirus-associated TCR beta chains recognize cytomegalovirus antigens. Linkage disequilibrium might explain the correlated functional status among segregating V segments, but an unknown experimental factor could not be ruled out. A group of highly shared sequence variants was considered likely to be a technical artifact of the sequencing pipeline. A further reported finding was that TCR beta sequences accurately predicted the HLA-A and HLA-B alleles for most subjects in the first cohort.

Library creation used the immunoSEQ multiplex PCR assay. For the multiplex PCR, a mixture combining 60 forward primers for TCR Vbeta segments and 13 reverse primers for TCR Jbeta segments was used. Amplification of the CDR3 region of rearranged TCR beta genes was performed with a multiplex PCR assay on genomic DNA. Amplified TCR beta libraries were sequenced as 87-base-pair reads on the Illumina HiSeq System. The published analysis was carried out like this. Across the 700 or so repertoires, a later analysis counted tens of millions of unique TCR beta chains, 9.5 million to 12 million of which were shared by at least two donors. Raw reads were error-corrected and collapsed into unique sequences by a nearest-neighbor algorithm in which closely related sequences were merged to remove PCR and sequencing errors. Alignment of CDR3 sequences to IMGT reference sequences was used to assign V, D and J gene segments. For a sequence to be retained, at least a six-nucleotide match to both a V gene segment and a J gene segment was required. Rearrangements were called productive when the CDR3 lacked stop codons and stayed in frame with V and J; all others were non-productive. CDR3 was defined by IMGT convention, running from the second conserved V-encoded cysteine to the conserved J-encoded phenylalanine. Sequences without an unambiguous match to a single V gene segment were excluded from the earlier analysis of approximately 560 of the donors. In an earlier analysis of some 590 of the donors, a V segment was called functional when productive rearrangements were above 56.7%, and segregating when the standard deviation between donors exceeded 5%. A statistical classification framework was built for diagnosing cytomegalovirus status from the catalog of TCR beta chain sequences. V and J gene assignment, in a later analysis, came from comparing TCR nucleotide sequences with IMGT/GENE-DB human TR gene sequences. Using the TCRdist pipeline, a later analysis assigned CDR3 sequences along with most-parsimonious VDJ recombination scenarios. In a later analysis, each TCR beta chain was defined by its CDR3 amino acid sequence together with its V-gene family, and reads without a unique V-gene family were excluded. A later analysis removed 592 highly shared, low-generation-probability nucleotide sequences to deal with suspected cross-contamination and a sequencing artifact. In a later analysis, a clonal expansion index was calculated for each public chain from normalized within-repertoire ranks of inferred template counts. In a later analysis, generation probabilities were computed with a VDJ recombination model fitted to out-of-frame rearrangements, and the resulting probabilities were checked against IGoR. In a later analysis, hypergeometric tests were used to score TCR-TCR, TCR-HLA and TCR-CMV co-occurrence, with a repertoire-size bias correction applied to TCR pairs. A later analysis estimated false discovery rates by permuting HLA or CMV assignments 20 times. In a later analysis, co-occurring TCRs were grouped using DBSCAN, and TCRdist sequence similarity was added for clustering within HLA-allele-positive subsets. Co-occurrence clustering excluded repertoires with fewer than 30,000 or more than 120,000 public chains, plus five with anomalous nucleotide sharing. TCRdb stores this immuneACCESS table with in-frame sequences only. Part of the clones is absent; in the studies checked, under half of the shortfall reflects unresolved V genes, and no reason is known for the rest. V and J calls and clone size are copied from that table; D and trimming were computed from the DNA. The sample table holds roughly 180,000 clones, of which under 90% were seen once. The ten biggest clones cover roughly 1.5% of the sample.

The CDR3, cysteine through phenylalanine, is 15 amino acids long. Of all the DNA, just the CDR3 is kept, 45 bases in frame from base 1. CDR1 and CDR2 are drawn from the germline V gene: KGHSH, LQKENI. At the junction V is shortened by 2 bases and J by 8 bases; bases outside the gene matches: 9. The chain couples TRBV18 to TRBJ2-1; TRBD2 matches 7 bases in the middle. Sequencing was carried out using PBMCs. This TCR derives from a male donor in good health and CMV-seronegative. For the CDR3, the sequence is CASSPELARWDEQFF. The nucleotide sequence is given as TGTGCCAGCTCACCAGAACTAGCGCGCTGGGATGAGCAGTTCTTC.